The 10 T cell receptor beta chains presented below share a single source sample, sequenced in a study of regulatory T cells in long-lasting Graves disease. For TCR beta, libraries came from iRepertoire HTBI primers and Arm-PCR of CDR3 regions. TCRdb called the multiplex PCR reads again in MiXCR, with one record for every CDR3 protein. This table holds roughly 420,000 distinct CDR3 sequences, about a sixth found once. Noted time point: newly diagnosed GD, antithyroid drugs for less than 3 months. PBMC-derived RNA was used for the TCR library. The same sample was also used in a study of T cells in Graves' hyperthyroidism and ophthalmopathy.

This material consisted of peripheral blood mononuclear cells (PBMCs), taken at new diagnosis, from a patient treated with antithyroid drugs. The receptor set was obtained from a woman younger than 45 with Graves disease.

This clonotype has just a few counts. The chain carries TRBV7-2 and TRBJ2-3; no reliable D call. The CDR3 spans 13 residues. CDR1 is SGHTA, CDR2 FQGNSA, per germline. Trimming shortened V by 0 bases and J by 6 bases, and 7 bases separated the two germline ends. The CDR3 reads CASSLAFQDTQYF. In nucleotides, the CDR3 is TGTGCCAGCAGCTTAGCGTTTCAGGATACGCAGTATTTT.

As DNA, the CDR3 is TGTGCCTGGAATAGCGGGGGGGCCTACGAGCAGTTCTTC. This sequence encodes CAWNSGGAYEQFF. This chain uses TRBV30 with TRBJ2-1; TRBD2 aligns across 11 bases. J gave up 10 bases and V 4 bases, and 6 bases lay outside the gene matches. The CDR3 runs 13 residues. Per germline, CDR1 GTSNPN and CDR2 SVGIG (reference sequence).

This clonotype has just a few counts. This chain joins TRBV7-3 and TRBJ2-5; 8 positions match TRBD2. J was trimmed by 4 bases and V by 3 bases; bases with no gene match: 7. CDR1 is SGHTA, CDR2 FQGTGA, per germline. This CDR3 has 15 amino acids. This CDR3 reads CASSFWSGSLETQYF. CDR3 nucleotide sequence: TGTGCCAGCAGCTTTTGGAGCGGGAGTTTAGAGACCCAGTACTTC. Full variable domain (outside the CDR3, taken from reference TRBV7-3 and TRBJ2-5): GAGVSQTPSNKVTEKGKYVELRCDPISGHTALYWYRQSLGQGPEFLIYFQGTGAADDSGLPNDRFFAVRPEGSVSTLKIQRTERGDSAVYLCASSFWSGSLETQYFGPGTRLLVL.

Ten or more counts support this clonotype. The V and J genes are TRBV20-1 and TRBJ2-5; D is unclear. The CDR3 is 13 amino acids. Per germline, CDR1 DFQATT and CDR2 SNEGSKA (reference sequence). The ends were cut back, 3 bases at V and 1 base at J, with 9 bases in the middle. The CDR3: CSASRYSQETQYF. The CDR3 coding sequence is TGCAGTGCTAGTAGGTACAGCCAAGAGACCCAGTACTTC.

The chain recombines TRBV15 with TRBJ1-6; TRBD1 aligns across 9 bases. Per germline, CDR1 LNHNV and CDR2 YYDKDF (reference sequence). Germline trimming cut 3 bases from V and 10 bases from J; bases unmatched to any gene: 7. This CDR3 contains 15 residues. CDR3 loop: CATSRDRGVQSPLHF. In nucleotides, the CDR3 is TGTGCCACCAGCAGGGACAGGGGCGTCCAGTCACCCCTCCACTTT.

This clonotype was seen at least ten times. V gene TRBV14 combines with J gene TRBJ2-1; no clear D gene. The CDR3 has 14 residues. From germline, CDR1 is SGHDN and CDR2 FVKESK. V shed 1 base and J shed 3 bases, with 7 bases lying between them. The CDR3 protein is CASSQATIYNEQFF. The CDR3 DNA is TGTGCCAGCAGCCAAGCAACCATCTACAATGAGCAGTTCTTC.

The V call is TRBV28, the J call TRBJ2-1; 7 nucleotides match TRBD2. J gave up 8 bases and V 6 bases, and 13 bases lay outside the gene matches. The CDR3 totals 15 residues. Germline lookup yields CDR1 MDHEN and CDR2 SYDVKM. The CDR3 nucleotides read TGTGCCAGCAGGGGGGAGGGGAGGGTTTGGGATGAGCAGTTCTTC. Its protein is CASRGEGRVWDEQFF.

This rearrangement joins TRBV29-1 to TRBJ2-1; TRBD2 matches 10 bases. The CDR3 is 13 amino acids. Germline-derived CDR1 and CDR2 are SQVTM and ANQGSEA. After removal of 2 bases from V and 7 bases from J, the junction contained 2 bases not matched to a gene. The CDR3: CSVETSGKNEQFF. The CDR3 DNA reads as TGCAGCGTTGAAACTAGCGGGAAGAATGAGCAGTTCTTC.

A few counts support this clonotype. This chain links TRBV19 with TRBJ2-3; 8 positions agree with TRBD2. Looked up from germline, CDR1 is LNHDA and CDR2 is SQIVND (reference sequence). Trimming at V came to 1 base and at J to 0 bases, leaving 0 bases not matched to a gene. The CDR3 totals 15 residues. CDR3 sequence reads: CASSIVAGSTDTQYF. The CDR3 DNA sequence: TGTGCCAGTAGTATAGTAGCGGGAAGCACAGATACGCAGTATTTT.

This clonotype appeared a few times. The chain carries TRBV9 and TRBJ2-1; 7 nucleotides align to TRBD2. The CDR3 runs 16 residues. Germline CDR1 reads SGDLS; CDR2 reads YYNGEE. V was pared by 0 bases and J by 3 bases, with 6 bases of the junction left unmatched. CDR3 DNA: TGTGCCAGCAGCGTAGATAGGGCTAGCGGCTACAATGAGCAGTTCTTC. As protein: CASSVDRASGYNEQFF.